Listed here are 28 T cell receptor beta chains from one sample, sequenced in a study of T-cell reconstitution after alpha-beta-depleted transplantation in children. No cognate antigen is known for these TCRs. Unique molecular identifiers featured in how the TCRbeta library was prepared. TCRdb re-derived calls from the PCR reads in MiXCR, one entry per CDR3 protein. The top ten hold 9.1% of the sample, which has some 300,000 distinct CDR3 sequences, over 7.5% seen once. Study-level results: Newly generated T cells supplied most T-cell counts and diversity one year post-transplant.

The sample consisted of peripheral blood, taken 360 days after TCRalphabeta/CD19-depleted stem cell transplant. The receptors come from a female patient under 10 years old who had a stem cell transplant for Fanconi anemia, so the T cells may come from the graft donor.

This clonotype was seen repeatedly, ten times or more. V is TRBV5-6 and J is TRBJ2-1; D uncertain. Germline V gene lookup returns CDR1 SGHDT and CDR2 YYEEEE. V dropped 7 bases and J dropped 9 bases, with 5 bases sitting between them. The CDR3 sequence is 9 residues long. The CDR3 sequence: CASGREQFF. The CDR3 bases are TGTGCCAGCGGGCGTGAGCAGTTCTTC.

This clonotype has only a few counts. This chain uses TRBV9 with TRBJ2-3; 12 positions agree with TRBD2. CDR1 is SGDLS and CDR2 is YYNGEE in the germline V gene. The length of the CDR3 is 17 residues. Losses at the gene ends were 3 bases for V and 3 bases for J; bases not matched to a gene: 8. CDR3: CASSASGRVTKTDTQYF. The CDR3 bases are TGTGCCAGCAGCGCTAGCGGGAGGGTTACTAAGACAGATACGCAGTATTTT.

This clonotype was detected many times. V usage is TRBV4-1 and J usage is TRBJ2-2, with 12 bases identical to TRBD2. V lost 5 bases and J lost 3; bases outside the gene matches: 4. This CDR3 spans 16 amino acids. Germline lookup yields CDR1 MGHRA and CDR2 YSYEKL. The CDR3 is CASSSSGRAYTGELFF. CDR3 in DNA: TGCGCCAGCAGCTCTAGCGGGAGGGCCTACACCGGGGAGCTGTTTTTT.

V is TRBV7-6 and J is TRBJ1-6; tentatively, D is TRBD1 (6 bases). The germline gives CDR1 SGHVS, CDR2 FNYEAQ. Trimming stripped 1 base from V and 10 bases from J, with 14 bases between. The CDR3 runs to 15 residues. CDR3 residues: CASSLVGGLSSPLHF. The CDR3 DNA reads as TGTGCCAGCAGCTTAGTAGGGGGGCTCTCGTCACCCCTCCACTTT. Variable domain in full (rest from reference TRBV7-6 and TRBJ1-6): GAGVSQSPRYKVTKRGQDVALRCDPISGHVSLYWYRQALGQGPEFLTYFNYEAQQDKSGLPNDRFSAERPEGSISTLTIQRTEQRDSAMYRCASSLVGGLSSPLHFGNGTRLTVT.

Many counts were recorded for this clonotype. The chain recombines TRBV6-5 with TRBJ2-1; D may be TRBD2 (6 bases). Trimming left V 2 bases short and J 3 bases short, with 11 bases between. Germline CDR1 is MNHEY and CDR2 is SVGAGI. CDR3 length: 15 amino acids. This chain's CDR3 is CASSYRGTLYNEQFF. The CDR3 DNA reads as TGTGCCAGCAGTTACCGGGGGACCCTCTACAATGAGCAGTTCTTC.

The chain recombines TRBV4-3 with TRBJ1-6; no clear D gene. Per the germline V gene, CDR1 is LGHNA and CDR2 is YSLEER. Deletions cut 0 bases from V and 0 bases from J, with 12 bases between. The CDR3 loop spans 18 amino acids. CDR3 protein: CASSQDIVGSSYNSPLHF. CDR3 in DNA: TGCGCCAGCAGCCAAGATATCGTAGGGAGCTCCTATAATTCACCCCTCCACTTT.

This clonotype was recorded at least ten times. The chain uses TRBV7-2 and TRBJ1-1; no definite D call. Germline lookup yields CDR1 SGHTA and CDR2 FQGNSA. This CDR3 comprises 12 residues. Trimming cost V 2 bases and J 10 bases, with 11 bases left between them. The CDR3 DNA reads as TGTGCCAGCAGCTTAATAGACCGGGTAGCTTTCTTT. It is translated as CASSLIDRVAFF.

There are a few counts of this clonotype. The chain carries TRBV12-3 or TRBV12-4 and TRBJ1-3; D call uncertain. The V end was cut by 1 base, the J end by 1 base, with 17 bases between. The CDR3 has 18 residues. The CDR3 DNA follows: TGTGCCAGCAGTTTAGGGTTTCCGGCCGAGAATTCTGGAAACACCATATATTTT. Encoded protein: CASSLGFPAENSGNTIYF.

This clonotype was detected ten times or more. This chain uses TRBV12-3 or TRBV12-4 with TRBJ1-2; D may be TRBD1 (6 bases). Trimming left V 7 bases short and J 6 bases short, with 21 bases between. The CDR3 runs 15 residues. The CDR3: CASTILGGGANGYTF. The CDR3 nucleotides are TGTGCCAGCACCATCCTTGGGGGGGGCGCGAATGGCTACACCTTC.

Many counts were recorded for this clonotype. The chain combines TRBV5-1 with TRBJ2-5; 11 bases line up with TRBD2. This CDR3 is 16 amino acids long. Trimming removed 4 bases from V and 4 bases from J; junction bases left unmatched: 9. The germline V gene has CDR1 SGHRS and CDR2 YFSETQ. The CDR3 reads CASSAASGRSRETQYF. CDR3 in DNA: TGCGCCAGCAGCGCGGCTAGCGGGAGGAGTAGAGAGACCCAGTACTTC.

In this sample, this clonotype turned up a few times. The V gene is TRBV3-1, the J gene TRBJ2-1; 7 bases are a match to TRBD2. V trimming: 0 bases; J trimming: 3 bases; junction bases outside the gene matches: 8. Germline lookup yields CDR1 LGHDT and CDR2 YNNKEL (reference sequence). The CDR3 is 17 residues long. The CDR3 region has the DNA TGTGCCAGCAGCCAAGATCGGGGGAGGGAGCACTACAATGAGCAGTTCTTC. Protein: CASSQDRGREHYNEQFF.

The chain links TRBV10-3 to TRBJ2-5, with TRBD2 matching over 9 bases. Germline V gene lookup returns CDR1 ENHRY and CDR2 SYGVKD. CDR3 size: 14 residues. V shed 5 bases, J shed 5 bases, and the junction held 6 bases outside the gene matches. Here the CDR3 reads CAISRGGGAETQYF. CDR3 DNA sequence: TGTGCCATCAGTCGAGGCGGGGGGGCTGAGACCCAGTACTTC.

This clonotype was seen just once. A read error is possible here, since a much larger clone lies one base away. This chain uses TRBV11-2 with TRBJ2-1; the D gene is possibly TRBD2 (5 bases). CDR3 size: 18 residues. Looked up from germline, CDR1 is SGHAT and CDR2 is FQNNGV. CDR3 in amino acids: CASSRIATNSRSHNEQFF. The CDR3 region has the DNA TGTGCCAGCAGCCGGATAGCGACTAACAGCCGCTCCCACAATGAGCAGTTCTTC.

A note on this clonotype: It is likely a read error, because the conserved phenylalanine at the end of the CDR3 is missing. This chain uses TRBV6-5 with TRBJ1-2, with TRBD1 as a possible D gene (5 bases). V was cut by 4 bases and J by 3 bases, with 9 bases left in between. The germline gives CDR1 MNHEY, CDR2 SVGAGI. The CDR3 is made up of 13 amino acids. CDR3 nucleotide sequence: TGTGCCAGCAGTTCCAGGGACTACTATGGCTACACCTAC. It is translated as CASSSRDYYGYTY.

This chain connects TRBV10-3 to TRBJ2-1; D not resolved. CDR1 is ENHRY, CDR2 SYGVKD, per germline. CDR3 size: 15 residues. V was clipped by 5 bases and J by 0 bases, with 11 bases between them. The CDR3 nucleotides are TGTGCCATCAGTAGCGCTACCACCTCCTACAATGAGCAGTTCTTC. It codes for CAISSATTSYNEQFF.

The V call is TRBV5-1, the J call TRBJ2-2; D is unresolved. V lost 0 bases to trimming and J lost 0 bases, with 12 bases between them. Germline CDR1 reads SGHRS; CDR2 reads YFSETQ. This CDR3 comprises 17 residues. CDR3 amino acids: CASSLDSPGANTGELFF. The CDR3 DNA is TGCGCCAGCAGCTTGGACTCCCCTGGGGCGAACACCGGGGAGCTGTTTTTT.

This chain joins TRBV20-1 and TRBJ1-6; possible D gene TRBD1, 6 bases. Germline V gene data show CDR1 as DFQATT and CDR2 as SNEGSKA (reference sequence). This CDR3 is built from 15 residues. V was pared by 4 bases and J by 8 bases, with 18 bases between. The CDR3 sequence: CSATPRKGGHSPLHF. The CDR3 DNA reads TGCAGTGCTACCCCCCGGAAGGGGGGGCATTCACCCCTCCACTTT.

In its sample, this clonotype was seen many times. J is TRBJ2-5 and V is TRBV7-2, with D perhaps assigned TRBD1 or TRBD2 (5 bases each). V gave up 5 bases and J gave up 4 bases, with 17 bases separating them. CDR3 size: 15 residues. The germline gives CDR1 SGHTA, CDR2 FQGNSA. CDR3 DNA sequence: TGTGCCAGCAGCCCAAGGGGTGCGGGCGGAGAGACCCAGTACTTC. This gives the protein CASSPRGAGGETQYF.

This clonotype was seen a few times. This sequence joins TRBV7-8 and TRBJ1-4, with D possibly matching TRBD1 (5 bases). The CDR3 is 17 residues long. The V and J ends lost 2 bases and 5 bases respectively, with 18 bases between them. Germline assignment: CDR1 SGHVS and CDR2 FQNEAQ. This CDR3 reads CASSLFGRRARNEKLFF. Written as DNA, the CDR3 is TGTGCCAGCAGCTTATTTGGGCGCAGGGCGAGAAATGAAAAACTGTTTTTT.

This clonotype was seen more than once but under ten times. This CDR3 reads CASSYEGANYGYTF. CDR3 in DNA: TGTGCCAGCAGTTACGAGGGGGCGAATTATGGCTACACCTTC. The rearrangement joins TRBV6-5 to TRBJ1-2; 7 bases are a match to TRBD1. With V trimmed by 2 bases and J by 5 bases, 5 bases remained unmatched. Germline V gene data show CDR1 as MNHEY and CDR2 as SVGAGI. The CDR3 runs 14 residues.

This clonotype occurred many times. The V gene is TRBV12-5, the J gene TRBJ2-7; D call uncertain. V was trimmed by 3 bases and J by 4 bases, leaving 7 bases between them. This CDR3 is built from 12 residues. Looked up from germline, CDR1 is LGHNT and CDR2 is FRNRAP. In DNA, the CDR3 is TGTGCTAGTGGTTTATCCTCATACGAGCAGTACTTC. This encodes CASGLSSYEQYF. Combining the CDR3 with reference TRBV12-5 and TRBJ2-7 gives the whole variable domain DARVTQTPRHKVTEMGQEVTMRCQPILGHNTVFWYRQTMMQGLELLAYFRNRAPLDDSGMPKDRFSAEMPDATLATLKIQPSEPRDSAVYFCASGLSSYEQYFGPGTRLTVT.

This clonotype appeared a few times. The V gene is TRBV10-3, the J gene TRBJ2-1, with 10 bases lining up with TRBD1. The CDR3 runs to 16 residues. CDR1 is ENHRY, CDR2 SYGVKD, per germline. Trimming at V came to 3 bases and at J to 4 bases, leaving 6 bases not matched to a gene. CDR3 sequence (DNA): TGTGCCATCAGTGATTCCGACAGGGGGCTTTACAATGAGCAGTTCTTC. Its protein is CAISDSDRGLYNEQFF.

This clonotype has at least ten counts. V is TRBV6-1 and J is TRBJ2-5; 9 nucleotides line up with TRBD1. The CDR3 length is 13 residues. The ends lost 4 bases at V and 5 bases at J; junction bases unmatched: 2. The germline CDR1 and CDR2 sequences are MNHNS and SASEGT. This CDR3 reads CASSVGTGETQYF. As DNA, the CDR3 is TGTGCCAGCAGTGTAGGGACAGGGGAGACCCAGTACTTC.

This clonotype was detected many times. The chain has TRBV12-3 or TRBV12-4 and TRBJ2-1, with D possibly being TRBD1 (5 bases). V dropped 6 bases and J dropped 0 bases, with 9 bases sitting between them. The CDR3 spans 14 residues. The CDR3 is CASRGPTSYNEQFF. The CDR3 DNA reads as TGTGCCAGCAGGGGGCCCACCTCCTACAATGAGCAGTTCTTC.

This clonotype has a count of ten or more. The chain has TRBV3-1 and TRBJ2-4, with 9 bases matching TRBD2. Germline CDR1 and CDR2: LGHDT and YNNKEL (reference sequence). The CDR3 has 15 residues. The ends lost 1 base at V and 11 bases at J; junction bases unmatched: 9. The CDR3 DNA is TGTGCCAGCAGCCAAGCCAGCGGGGGGTCTACGGTTCAGTACTTC. Translating gives CASSQASGGSTVQYF.

This clonotype was detected many times. The chain joins TRBV15 to TRBJ1-1; D may be TRBD1 (6 bases). Germline CDR1 reads LNHNV; CDR2 reads YYDKDF (reference sequence). V lost 6 bases to trimming and J lost 0 bases, with 11 bases between them. The CDR3 is made up of 14 amino acids. CDR3: CATRKRQVNTEAFF. In DNA form, the CDR3 reads TGTGCCACCAGGAAAAGACAGGTGAACACTGAAGCTTTCTTT.

Only a few counts were recorded for this clonotype. This chain links TRBV6-1 with TRBJ2-7; 9 nucleotides match TRBD1. The V and J ends lost 5 bases and 8 bases, in that order; junction bases with no gene match: 7. The germline V gene has CDR1 MNHNS and CDR2 SASEGT. The CDR3 spans 13 residues. The CDR3 protein is CASSLGQGEKQYF. CDR3 sequence (DNA): TGTGCCAGCAGTCTGGGACAGGGCGAAAAGCAGTACTTC.

This clonotype was observed at least ten times. The chain links TRBV20-1 to TRBJ2-3; D ambiguous. Trimming left V 3 bases short and J 3 bases short, with 13 bases between. The CDR3 is made up of 14 amino acids. The germline CDR1 and CDR2 sequences are DFQATT and SNEGSKA (reference sequence). Here the CDR3 reads CSASSVGKTDTQYF. DNA for the CDR3: TGCAGTGCTAGTTCGGTTGGTAAGACAGATACGCAGTATTTT.